Below, 10 T cell receptor beta chains from the same sample are listed, as sequenced in a study of T-cell reconstitution after alpha-beta-depleted transplantation in children. It was with unique molecular identifiers that the TCRbeta library was prepared. TCRdb ran MiXCR on the PCR reads and lists one entry per CDR3 protein. The sample includes roughly 570,000 distinct CDR3 sequences, about a quarter seen only once; the top ten take under 45%. Sequences were derived from PBMCs, sampled before TCRalphabeta/CD19-depleted stem cell transplant. Source of these receptors: a boy under two years old with Wiskott-Aldrich syndrome, due to receive a stem cell transplant.

The genes are TRBV6-2 or TRBV6-3 and TRBJ2-2; D call uncertain. The CDR3 sequence is 13 residues long. The germline V and J ends were trimmed by 6 bases and 5 bases, with 10 bases remaining between them. Per germline, CDR1 MNHEY and CDR2 SVGEGT. The CDR3 sequence: CASRPLGTGELFF. The CDR3 DNA reads as TGTGCCAGCAGACCATTGGGGACCGGGGAGCTGTTTTTT.

This clonotype appeared a few times. J is TRBJ2-3 and V is TRBV20-1; 10 bases are a match to TRBD2. Germline lookup yields CDR1 DFQATT and CDR2 SNEGSKA (reference sequence). With V trimmed by 3 bases and J by 4 bases, 1 base remained unmatched. The CDR3 runs 13 residues. The CDR3 loop is CSASLAGADTQYF. For the CDR3, the DNA is TGCAGTGCTAGCCTAGCGGGAGCAGATACGCAGTATTTT.

This clonotype was seen a handful of times. This chain links TRBV12-3 or TRBV12-4 with TRBJ2-1; maybe TRBD2 (7 bases). V was cut by 4 bases and J by 12 bases, with 22 bases left in between. This CDR3 contains 15 residues. Written as DNA, the CDR3 is TGTGCCAGCAGTTATCGGGGGGCGAGGACAAGGTGGCAGTTCTTC. Residues: CASSYRGARTRWQFF.

This sequence joins TRBV20-1 and TRBJ1-5, with D tentatively TRBD1 (5 bases). From germline, CDR1 is DFQATT and CDR2 SNEGSKA (reference sequence). V lost 7 bases and J 2 bases, leaving 15 bases between the germline ends. The CDR3 is made up of 14 amino acids. CDR3 nucleotide sequence: TGCAGTGTCGTTCCCGGGGGAGGCAATCAGCCCCAGCATTTT. Translation gives CSVVPGGGNQPQHF.

In DNA form, the CDR3 reads TGTGCCAGCTCACCAAGAGACAGCAACTCCTACAATGAGCAGTTCTTC. Its protein is CASSPRDSNSYNEQFF. The chain employs TRBV18 and TRBJ2-1; weak D call: TRBD1 (5 bases). This CDR3 is 16 amino acids long. Trimming left V 2 bases short and J 0 bases short, with 11 bases between. Per germline, CDR1 KGHSH and CDR2 LQKENI.

In its sample, this clonotype was seen a few times. The chain combines TRBV20-1 with TRBJ1-5; D gene ambiguous. CDR3 length equals 12 residues. Germline V gene sequence: CDR1 DFQATT, CDR2 SNEGSKA (reference sequence). The V end lost 7 bases, the J end lost 5 bases, and 12 bases lay between the germline ends. CDR3 sequence: CSGAREDQPQHF. The CDR3 region has the DNA TGCAGTGGAGCGCGGGAGGATCAGCCCCAGCATTTT.

The chain combines TRBV7-9 with TRBJ2-5, with D perhaps given as TRBD1 or TRBD2 (5 bases each). Germline lookup yields CDR1 SEHNR and CDR2 FQNEAQ (reference sequence). The CDR3 covers 15 residues. Trimming shortened V by 0 bases and J by 5 bases, and 13 bases separated the two germline ends. The CDR3 DNA reads TGTGCCAGCAGCTTAGCGGCAGCGTGGGGGGAGACCCAGTACTTC. This gives the protein CASSLAAAWGETQYF.

The rearrangement joins TRBV28 to TRBJ2-4, with 7 bases lining up with TRBD1. Germline CDR1 and CDR2: MDHEN and SYDVKM. This CDR3 is 16 amino acids long. V trimming: 4 bases; J trimming: 2 bases; junction bases outside the gene matches: 8. The CDR3 sequence: CASSSGGKESKNIQYF. CDR3 nucleotides: TGTGCCAGCAGTTCAGGGGGTAAAGAATCCAAAAACATTCAGTACTTC.

This clonotype was seen more than once but under ten times. The CDR3 nucleotides read TGTGCCAGCAGTTTTAACATTGATTCACCCCTCCACTTT. This sequence encodes CASSFNIDSPLHF. The rearrangement links TRBV27 to TRBJ1-6; D gene ambiguous. The germline V and J ends were trimmed by 3 bases and 8 bases, with 8 bases remaining between them. There are 13 residues in the CDR3. Germline CDR1 and CDR2: MNHEY and SMNVEV (reference sequence).

This clonotype was seen more than once but under ten times. The rearrangement joins TRBV11-3 to TRBJ2-3, with D possibly being TRBD2 (5 bases). The germline V and J ends were trimmed by 5 bases and 1 base, with 10 bases remaining between them. The length of the CDR3 is 14 residues. Germline V gene lookup returns CDR1 SGHNT and CDR2 YENEEA. CDR3 coding DNA: TGTGCCAGCAGCCCCGGGGTGGGCACAGATACGCAGTATTTT. It codes for CASSPGVGTDTQYF.